This T cell receptor (beta chain) was obtained from a study of T cell responses to AZD1222 COVID-19 vaccine. Study details: The analysis combined second doses at about 4 or about 12 weeks.

The CDR3 covers 13 residues. V was clipped by 9 bases and J by 4 bases, with 16 bases between them. Germline V CDR1 and CDR2: LNHNV, YYDKDF (reference sequence). Clones were sequenced by immunoSEQ multiplex PCR, and TCRdb holds only the in-frame ones, with some missing. Found here are roughly 130,000 clones, roughly 88% of them singletons; the top ten hold over 6.5%. The chain employs TRBV15 and TRBJ2-7; D remains unclear. The source material was peripheral blood, sampled on day 0 of AZD1222 vaccination. The clonotype was recovered from an adult in good health. The CDR3 region is CATAYRDRYEQYF. CDR3 nucleotide sequence: TGTGCCACTGCCTACCGAGACCGTTACGAGCAGTACTTC.